This T cell receptor (beta chain) is drawn from a study of blood T cell repertoires in COVID-19 (dated by TCRdb to 2018 to 2021). At the level of the whole study: Samples from collaborators originated in the United States, Italy and Spain and spanned both the acute and convalescent phases of COVID-19. Nearly every sample came with metadata listing a de-identified subject ID, COVID-19 status, age in years and sex. Subjects who had been exposed to COVID-19, were actively infected with it, or had recovered from it provided the deeply sampled blood TCRbeta repertoires that made up the dataset. Where available, HLA class I and class II types were taken from metadata supplied by the sample provider and were not determined by assay-based typing. The samples were drawn from two sources: the first 160 participants of the ongoing ImmuneRACE study, and about 1,300 subjects contributed by 6 global collaborators. The repertoires were made available in a free public database intended to serve as a resource for research on the immune response to SARS-CoV-2. The prospective study material was composed of cDNA or gDNA derived from T cells, B-cell-depleted T cells, or PBMCs.

Overall study results and their limits: Clinical and demographic metadata were provided uncurated, with the amount varying by source and participant.

Relative to germline, V is 1 base shorter and J is 7 bases shorter, with 8 bases between their ends. CDR1 and CDR2 were assigned from the germline V gene (reference sequence) as LGHDT and YNNKEL. The CDR3, from cysteine to phenylalanine, totals 13 residues. Here the CDR3 DNA is all that survives: 39 bases in frame from base 1. TCRbeta CDR3 regions were amplified from genomic DNA by means of the immunoSEQ Assay, a bias-controlled multiplex PCR. The paper's processing steps were these. Nucleated cell counts per sample were estimated from amplification of reference gene primers within the assay. To quantify the absolute abundance of each unique TCRbeta CDR3 rearrangement, sequence reads were collapsed and filtered. For each sample, productive Simpson clonality was calculated as the square root of Simpson's diversity index across productive rearrangements. Sourced from immuneACCESS, this table was stored by TCRdb with only in-frame sequences that have V and J called. A share of the clones is absent; for the studies checked, an unresolved V gene accounts for under half, and the remainder has no known explanation. Clone size and V and J calls were adopted from that table, with D and trimming inferred from the DNA. The sample contains 45,000 to 60,000 clones, about 89% of them found a single time. The ten largest make up 6% to 6.5% of the sample.

As for this clone: It lacks a known antigen. No qualities accompany the bases; no much larger clone lies one base away.

Collaborating institutions collected whole blood in K2EDTA tubes following their own protocols. For TCRbeta analysis, collaborators shipped samples as frozen whole blood, isolated PBMCs, or DNA extracted from either of those sample types. Sequenced material: peripheral blood. The source is a man aged 65 to 79 with active COVID-19. The sequence links TRBV3-1 (or the pseudogene TRBV3-2) to TRBJ2-1, and the D gene may be TRBD2, 5 bases matching. The CDR3 protein sequence reads: CASSQGEWNEQFF. The base sequence is TGTGCCAGCAGCCAAGGGGAGTGGAATGAGCAGTTCTTC.